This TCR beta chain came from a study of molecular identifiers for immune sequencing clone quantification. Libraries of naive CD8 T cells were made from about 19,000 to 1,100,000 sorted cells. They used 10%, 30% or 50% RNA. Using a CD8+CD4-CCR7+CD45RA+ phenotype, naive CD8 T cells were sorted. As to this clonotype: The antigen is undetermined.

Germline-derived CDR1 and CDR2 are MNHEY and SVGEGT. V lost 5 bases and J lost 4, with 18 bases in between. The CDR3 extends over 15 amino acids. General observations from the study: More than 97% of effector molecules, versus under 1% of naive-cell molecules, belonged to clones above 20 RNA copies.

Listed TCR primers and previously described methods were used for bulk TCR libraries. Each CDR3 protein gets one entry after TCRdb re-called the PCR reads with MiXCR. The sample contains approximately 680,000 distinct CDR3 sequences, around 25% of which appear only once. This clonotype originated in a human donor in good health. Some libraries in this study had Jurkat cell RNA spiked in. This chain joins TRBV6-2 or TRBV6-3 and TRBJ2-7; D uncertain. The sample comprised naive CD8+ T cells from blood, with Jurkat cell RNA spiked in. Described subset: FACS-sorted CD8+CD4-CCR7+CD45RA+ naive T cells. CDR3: CASSPRSPSGYEQYF. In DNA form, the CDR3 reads TGTGCCAGCAGTCCCCGTTCGCCGTCCGGTTACGAGCAGTACTTC.